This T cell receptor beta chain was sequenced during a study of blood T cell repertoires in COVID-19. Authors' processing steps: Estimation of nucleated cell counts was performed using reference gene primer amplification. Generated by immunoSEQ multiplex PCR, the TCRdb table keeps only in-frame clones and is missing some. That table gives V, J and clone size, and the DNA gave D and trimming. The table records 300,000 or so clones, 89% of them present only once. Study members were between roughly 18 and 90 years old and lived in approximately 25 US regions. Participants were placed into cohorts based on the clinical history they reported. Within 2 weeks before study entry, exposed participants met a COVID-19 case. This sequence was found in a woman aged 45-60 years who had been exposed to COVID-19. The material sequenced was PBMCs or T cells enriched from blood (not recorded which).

CDR3 sequence reads: CASSFDPYSRYQPQHF. Written as DNA, the CDR3 is TGCGCCAGCAGCTTCGACCCCTATTCGCGGTATCAGCCCCAGCATTTT. The chain joins TRBV5-1 to TRBJ1-5; D uncertain. Trimming removed 2 bases at V and 5 bases at J, with 17 bases between. In germline, CDR1 is SGHRS, CDR2 YFSETQ. The CDR3 is 16 amino acids.